What follows are 9 T cell receptor beta chains derived from one specimen sequenced in a study of shared T cell receptors in the human thymus. Using immunoSEQ multiplex PCR, the repertoire was profiled, and TCRdb retains in-frame clones only, with some absent. The sample has 640,000 or so clones, 87% seen once; the top ten hold just under 0.0095%. These data were likewise used in another study, on human thymus T cells.

Sequencing used thymocytes. All receptors derive from a boy in the first two years of life with a congenital heart defect.

J is TRBJ2-3 and V is TRBV7-3, with 8 nucleotides matching TRBD2. Germline V gene sequence: CDR1 SGHTA, CDR2 FQGTGA. V was pared by 5 bases and J by 0 bases, with 4 bases of the junction left unmatched. This CDR3 region has 15 residues. The CDR3 nucleotides read TGTGCCAGCAGCCCAGCGGGGGAGAGCACAGATACGCAGTATTTT. It translates to CASSPAGESTDTQYF.

The rearrangement joins TRBV28 to TRBJ2-3; 14 bases align to TRBD2. CDR3 length: 17 residues. The J segment lost 4 bases and the V segment lost 7 bases, leaving 10 bases of the junction unmatched. Germline loops: CDR1 MDHEN, CDR2 SYDVKM. The CDR3 nucleotides are TGTGCCAGCATTCCTGGGACTAGCGGGGGATTCGCAGATACGCAGTATTTT. Translation gives CASIPGTSGGFADTQYF.

The chain couples TRBV27 to TRBJ2-1, with 7 bases lining up with TRBD2. The CDR3 has 17 amino acids. J lost 4 bases, V lost 6 bases, and 15 bases had no gene match. Germline CDR1 reads MNHEY; CDR2 reads SMNVEV (reference sequence). The CDR3 loop reads CASSPTLSGNGYNEQFF. In DNA, the CDR3 is TGTGCCAGCAGCCCGACGTTGAGCGGGAACGGGTACAATGAGCAGTTCTTC.

The gene calls are TRBV28 and TRBJ1-5; 8 bases fit TRBD1. Germline V lookup: CDR1 MDHEN, CDR2 SYDVKM. Unmatched junction bases numbered 15, after V lost 5 bases and J lost 6 bases. The CDR3 sequence is 17 residues long. In DNA form, the CDR3 reads TGTGCCAGCAGTAAATCCCTGGACAGGGAGACCACTCAGCCCCAGCATTTT. Its protein product is CASSKSLDRETTQPQHF.

This rearrangement joins TRBV11-3 to TRBJ2-2, with D possibly being TRBD1 (5 bases). This CDR3 comprises 16 residues. From germline, CDR1 is SGHNT and CDR2 YENEEA. Trimming stripped 1 base from V and 6 bases from J, with 15 bases between. The CDR3 DNA follows: TGTGCCAGCAGCTTAGGGCCCCCGATACAGGCCGGGGAGCTGTTTTTT. Amino acid sequence: CASSLGPPIQAGELFF.

V gene TRBV19 combines with J gene TRBJ2-5, with D tentatively TRBD2 (6 bases). The end of the DNA fits TRBJ2-7 better, so the J call may be wrong. CDR3 length equals 13 residues. Germline V CDR1 and CDR2: LNHDA, SQIVND (reference sequence). This chain's CDR3 is CASSIAGFDEQYF. The CDR3 DNA reads as TGTGCCAGTAGTATTGCGGGGTTCGACGAGCAGTACTTC.

The chain is built from TRBV30 and TRBJ2-6; D may be TRBD1 (6 bases). V lost 2 bases and J 0 bases, leaving 17 bases between the germline ends. CDR1 is GTSNPN, CDR2 SVGIG, per germline (reference sequence). The CDR3 consists of 18 residues. CDR3 bases: TGTGCCTGGAGTCCTGGGGGCAGGCCTTACTCTGGGGCCAACGTCCTGACTTTC. It yields the protein CAWSPGGRPYSGANVLTF.

This clone was seen a few times. The chain links TRBV25-1 to TRBJ1-1, with D maybe TRBD1 (5 bases). V lost 4 bases and J lost 0, with 18 bases in between. Germline values: CDR1 MGHDK, CDR2 SYGVNS. This CDR3 has 17 residues. This chain's CDR3 is CASSATGGGVVNTEAFF. In DNA, the CDR3 is TGTGCCAGCAGTGCGACGGGGGGGGGTGTGGTGAACACTGAAGCTTTCTTT.

V and J are TRBV5-1 and TRBJ2-5; 8 bases align to TRBD1. The ends lost 3 bases at V and 2 bases at J; junction bases unmatched: 12. CDR3 length: 17 amino acids. Germline values: CDR1 SGHRS, CDR2 YFSETQ. For the CDR3, the DNA is TGCGCCAGCAGCTGTATACTCCGGGACAGGCGACAAGAGACCCAGTACTTC. It codes for CASSCILRDRRQETQYF. Drawing the rest from reference TRBV5-1 and TRBJ2-5, the complete variable domain is KAGVTQTPRYLIKTRGQQVTLSCSPISGHRSVSWYQQTPGQGLQFLFEYFSETQRNKGNFPGRFSGRQFSNSRSEMNVSTLELGDSALYLCASSCILRDRRQETQYFGPGTRLLVL.